These 10 T cell receptor beta chains originate from one sample sequenced in a study of blood T cell repertoires in COVID-19. Sequencing used immunoSEQ multiplex PCR; TCRdb keeps in-frame clones, though not all of them. The table lists fewer than 250,000 clones, about 80% of them singletons. The source material was peripheral blood. The receptors shown here come from a man aged 55-75 years with acute or convalescent COVID-19.

The rearrangement links TRBV5-6 to TRBJ1-5; TRBD1 matches 9 bases. This CDR3 region has 16 residues. Looked up from germline, CDR1 is SGHDT and CDR2 is YYEEEE. Unmatched junction bases numbered 8, after V lost 2 bases and J lost 5 bases. The CDR3 DNA follows: TGTGCCAGCAGCTTAACAGGGGGCCTACAAGATCAGCCCCAGCATTTT. It encodes CASSLTGGLQDQPQHF.

This chain uses TRBV2 with TRBJ1-2; 7 bases agree with TRBD1. CDR3 length: 14 amino acids. Germline V gene data show CDR1 as SNHLY and CDR2 as FYNNEI. V was pared by 4 bases and J by 2 bases, with 4 bases of the junction left unmatched. In DNA, the CDR3 is TGTGCCAGCAGTGCTGAGACAGGGAACTATGGCTACACCTTC. The encoded protein is CASSAETGNYGYTF.

This clone occurred once. The chain carries TRBV25-1 and TRBJ1-2, with D perhaps TRBD1 (5 bases). V lost 6 bases and J lost 2, with 13 bases in between. Germline CDR1 reads MGHDK; CDR2 reads SYGVNS. This CDR3 region has 14 residues. The CDR3 is CASRGDGGNYGYTF. The CDR3 coding sequence is TGTGCCAGCAGGGGGGACGGGGGAAACTATGGCTACACCTTC.

The chain joins TRBV12-5 to TRBJ2-1; 8 bases are a match to TRBD1. CDR3 length: 14 amino acids. Germline V gene lookup returns CDR1 LGHNT and CDR2 FRNRAP. The V and J ends lost 5 bases and 8 bases, in that order; junction bases with no gene match: 8. CDR3: CASGASTGVYEQFF. The CDR3 DNA sequence: TGTGCTAGTGGTGCCTCGACAGGGGTCTATGAGCAGTTCTTC.

The V call is TRBV4-2, the J call TRBJ1-2, with D unclear. CDR1 LGHNA and CDR2 YNFKEQ come from the germline V gene. This CDR3 comprises 13 residues. The V gene lost 2 bases and the J gene lost 0 bases, with 4 bases spanning the gap. The CDR3 bases are TGTGCCAGCAGCCAAAACACTAACTATGGCTACACCTTC. This sequence encodes CASSQNTNYGYTF.

The chain employs TRBV7-9 and TRBJ2-1; 9 bases agree with TRBD2. CDR1 is SEHNR, CDR2 FQNEAQ, per germline (reference sequence). The CDR3 is 15 residues long. The V gene end was trimmed by 1 base and the J gene end by 8 bases; junction bases not matched to a gene: 6. The CDR3 nucleotides read TGTGCCAGCAGCTTAGAAAGCGGGGGGCTCGATGAGCAGTTCTTC. Encoded protein: CASSLESGGLDEQFF.

V and J are TRBV7-9 and TRBJ2-3; 9 bases are a match to TRBD2. Germline CDR1 SEHNR, CDR2 FQNEAQ (reference sequence). CDR3 size: 15 residues. V was pared by 3 bases and J by 1 base, with 2 bases of the junction left unmatched. CDR3 DNA: TGTGCCAGCAGCTTCGCTAGCGGGGGCACAGATACGCAGTATTTT. Translated: CASSFASGGTDTQYF.

This clone is a singleton in its sample. The rearrangement joins TRBV5-8 to TRBJ2-1; 9 nucleotides align to TRBD2. CDR1 is SGHTS and CDR2 is YDEGEE in the germline V gene. V was pared by 4 bases and J by 4 bases, with 6 bases of the junction left unmatched. This CDR3 is 15 amino acids long. In DNA, the CDR3 is TGTGCCAGCAGCGTGGGACTAGCAGAATACAATGAGCAGTTCTTC. Its translation: CASSVGLAEYNEQFF. The whole variable domain, filled in from reference TRBV5-8 and TRBJ2-1, reads EAGVTQSPTHLIKTRGQQATLRCSPISGHTSVYWYQQALGLGLQFLLWYDEGEERNRGNFPPRFSGRQFPNYSSELNVNALELEDSALYLCASSVGLAEYNEQFFGPGTRLTVL.

V and J are TRBV19 and TRBJ1-5; 9 bases are shared with TRBD1. J gave up 6 bases and V 2 bases, and 5 bases lay outside the gene matches. The CDR3 totals 15 residues. CDR1 is LNHDA, CDR2 SQIVND, per germline (reference sequence). This CDR3 is CASSISWTGVQPQHF. Written as DNA, the CDR3 is TGTGCCAGTAGTATATCCTGGACAGGGGTTCAGCCCCAGCATTTT. Filled out from reference TRBV19 and TRBJ1-5, the complete variable domain reads DGGITQSPKYLFRKEGQNVTLSCEQNLNHDAMYWYRQDPGQGLRLIYYSQIVNDFQKGDIAEGYSVSREKKESFPLTVTSAQKNPTAFYLCASSISWTGVQPQHFGDGTRLSIL.

The J gene is TRBJ2-1, the V gene TRBV18; 9 nucleotides match TRBD2. The CDR3 has 15 residues. After removal of 1 base from V and 4 bases from J, the junction contained 2 bases not matched to a gene. CDR1 and CDR2 (germline): KGHSH, LQKENI. In DNA form, the CDR3 reads TGTGCCAGCTCACCACGCGGGGGGGATTACAATGAGCAGTTCTTC. Translating it yields CASSPRGGDYNEQFF.